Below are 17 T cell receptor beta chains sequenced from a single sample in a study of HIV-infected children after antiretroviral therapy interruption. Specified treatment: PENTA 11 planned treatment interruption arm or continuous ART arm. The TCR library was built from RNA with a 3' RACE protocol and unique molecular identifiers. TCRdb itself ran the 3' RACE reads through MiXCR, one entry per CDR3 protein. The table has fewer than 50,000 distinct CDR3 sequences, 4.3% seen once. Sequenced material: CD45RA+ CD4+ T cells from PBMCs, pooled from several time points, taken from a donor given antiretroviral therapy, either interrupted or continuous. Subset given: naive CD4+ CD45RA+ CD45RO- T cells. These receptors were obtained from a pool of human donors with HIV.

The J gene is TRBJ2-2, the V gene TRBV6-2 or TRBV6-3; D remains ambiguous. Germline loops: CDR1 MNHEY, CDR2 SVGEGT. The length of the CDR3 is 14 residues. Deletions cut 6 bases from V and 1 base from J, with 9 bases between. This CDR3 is CASRYNGNTGELFF. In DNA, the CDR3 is TGTGCCAGCAGATATAATGGGAACACCGGGGAGCTGTTTTTT.

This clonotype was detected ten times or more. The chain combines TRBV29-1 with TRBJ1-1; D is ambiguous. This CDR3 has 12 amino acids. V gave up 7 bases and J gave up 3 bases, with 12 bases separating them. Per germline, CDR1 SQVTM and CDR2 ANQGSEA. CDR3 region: CSAVYTDTEAFF. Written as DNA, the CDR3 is TGCAGCGCCGTCTATACCGACACTGAAGCTTTCTTT.

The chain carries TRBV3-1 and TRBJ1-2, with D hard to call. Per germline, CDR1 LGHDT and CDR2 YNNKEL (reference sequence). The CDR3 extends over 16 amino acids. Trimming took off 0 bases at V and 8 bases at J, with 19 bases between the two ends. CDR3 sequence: CASSQDSLDLSSGYTF. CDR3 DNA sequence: TGTGCCAGCAGCCAAGACTCACTGGACTTGAGCTCCGGCTACACCTTC.

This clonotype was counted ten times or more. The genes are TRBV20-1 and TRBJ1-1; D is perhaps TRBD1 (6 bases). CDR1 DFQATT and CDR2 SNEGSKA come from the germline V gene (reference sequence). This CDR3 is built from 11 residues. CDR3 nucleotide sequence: TGCAGGGGGGCCGGGGGCACTGAAGCTTTCTTT. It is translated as CRGAGGTEAFF.

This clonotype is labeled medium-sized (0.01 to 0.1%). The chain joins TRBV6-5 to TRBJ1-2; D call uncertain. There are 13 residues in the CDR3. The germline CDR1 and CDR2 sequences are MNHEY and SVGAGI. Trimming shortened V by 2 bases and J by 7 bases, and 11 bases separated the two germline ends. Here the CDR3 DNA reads TGTGCCAGCAGTTACGGAGCGGCAAGTGGCTACACCTTC. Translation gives CASSYGAASGYTF.

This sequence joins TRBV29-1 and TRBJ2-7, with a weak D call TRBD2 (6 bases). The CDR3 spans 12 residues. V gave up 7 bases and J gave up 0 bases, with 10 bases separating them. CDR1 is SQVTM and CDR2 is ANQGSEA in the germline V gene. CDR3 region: CSAGEVSYEQYF. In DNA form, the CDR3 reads TGCAGCGCGGGGGAAGTCTCCTACGAGCAGTACTTC.

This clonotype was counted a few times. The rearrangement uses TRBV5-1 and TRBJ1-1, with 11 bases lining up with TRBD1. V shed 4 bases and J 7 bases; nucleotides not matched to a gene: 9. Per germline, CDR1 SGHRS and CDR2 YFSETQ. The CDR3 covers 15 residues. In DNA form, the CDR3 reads TGCGCCAGCAGCCTTGGACAGGGGGCGCGAGGTGAAGCTTTCTTT. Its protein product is CASSLGQGARGEAFF. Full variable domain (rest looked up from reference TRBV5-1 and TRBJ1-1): KAGVTQTPRYLIKTRGQQVTLSCSPISGHRSVSWYQQTPGQGLQFLFEYFSETQRNKGNFPGRFSGRQFSNSRSEMNVSTLELGDSALYLCASSLGQGARGEAFFGQGTRLTVV.

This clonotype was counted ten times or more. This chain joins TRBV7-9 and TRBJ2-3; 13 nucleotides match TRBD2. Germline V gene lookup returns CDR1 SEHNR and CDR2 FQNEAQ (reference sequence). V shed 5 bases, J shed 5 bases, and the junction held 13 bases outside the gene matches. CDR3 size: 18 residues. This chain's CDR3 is CASSNKRLAGGRQDTQYF. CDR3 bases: TGTGCCAGCAGCAACAAGCGACTAGCGGGGGGTCGCCAAGATACGCAGTATTTT.

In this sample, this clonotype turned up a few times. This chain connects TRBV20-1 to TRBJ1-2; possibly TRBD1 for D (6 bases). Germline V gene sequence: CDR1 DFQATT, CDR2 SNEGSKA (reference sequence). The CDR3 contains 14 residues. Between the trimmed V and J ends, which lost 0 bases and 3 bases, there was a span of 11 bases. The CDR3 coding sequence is TGCAGTGCTAGAGATGGAGGGGGTCACTATGGCTACACCTTC. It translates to CSARDGGGHYGYTF.

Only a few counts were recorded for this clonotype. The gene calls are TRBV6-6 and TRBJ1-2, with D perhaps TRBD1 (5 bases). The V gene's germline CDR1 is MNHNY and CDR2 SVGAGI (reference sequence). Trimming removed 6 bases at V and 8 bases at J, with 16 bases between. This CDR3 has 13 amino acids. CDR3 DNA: TGTGCCAGCAGAGAAGGTGGGGGGGGAGGCTACACCTTC. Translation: CASREGGGGGYTF.

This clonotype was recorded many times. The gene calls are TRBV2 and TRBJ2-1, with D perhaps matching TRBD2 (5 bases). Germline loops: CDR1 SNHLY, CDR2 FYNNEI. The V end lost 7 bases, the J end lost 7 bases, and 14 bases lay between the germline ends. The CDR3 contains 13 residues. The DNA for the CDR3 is TGTGCCAGCACACGGGAAGGGTCTAATGAGCAGTTCTTC. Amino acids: CASTREGSNEQFF.

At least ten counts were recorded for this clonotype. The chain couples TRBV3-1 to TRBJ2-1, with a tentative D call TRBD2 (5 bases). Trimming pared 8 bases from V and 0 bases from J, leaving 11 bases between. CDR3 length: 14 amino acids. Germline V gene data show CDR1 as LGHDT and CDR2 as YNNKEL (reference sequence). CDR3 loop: CASSTTSSYNEQFF. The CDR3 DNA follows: TGTGCCAGCTCTACTACTAGCTCCTACAATGAGCAGTTCTTC.

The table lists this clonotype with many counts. This CDR3 is CASSRLQGDTEAFF. The CDR3 nucleotides read TGTGCCAGCAGCCGTCTTCAGGGGGACACTGAAGCTTTCTTT. The chain is built from TRBV3-1 and TRBJ1-1, with TRBD1 matching 7 bases. CDR1 LGHDT and CDR2 YNNKEL come from the germline V gene (reference sequence). V lost 4 bases to trimming and J lost 3 bases; unmatched junction nucleotides: 5. The CDR3 has 14 amino acids.

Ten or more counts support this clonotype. Written as DNA, the CDR3 is TGTGCCACCAGCAAGGACAGGCAGTTCTACGAGCAGTACTTC. This gives the protein CATSKDRQFYEQYF. This chain joins TRBV15 and TRBJ2-7; 7 bases map to TRBD1. Germline loops: CDR1 LNHNV, CDR2 YYDKDF (reference sequence). The CDR3 is 14 residues long. V was pared by 4 bases and J by 3 bases, with 6 bases of the junction left unmatched.

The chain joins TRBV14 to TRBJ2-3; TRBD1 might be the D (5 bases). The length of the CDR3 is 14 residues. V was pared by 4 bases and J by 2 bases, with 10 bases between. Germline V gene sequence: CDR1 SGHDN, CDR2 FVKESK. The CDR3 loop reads CASSPLQATDTQYF. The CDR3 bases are TGTGCCAGCAGCCCTCTACAGGCCACAGATACGCAGTATTTT.

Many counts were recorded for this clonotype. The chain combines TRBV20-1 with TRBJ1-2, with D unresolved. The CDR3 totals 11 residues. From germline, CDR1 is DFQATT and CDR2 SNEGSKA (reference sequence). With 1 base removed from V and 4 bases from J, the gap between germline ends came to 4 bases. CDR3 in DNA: TGCAGTGCTAGAGGGGGCTATGGCTACACCTTC. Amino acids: CSARGGYGYTF.

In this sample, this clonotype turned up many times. Written as DNA, the CDR3 is TGTGCCGACAGGGGGCCGAGGGGAGATGGCTACACCTTC. This gives the protein CADRGPRGDGYTF. The J gene is TRBJ1-2, the V gene TRBV12-3 or TRBV12-4, with 10 bases aligning to TRBD1. V gave up 11 bases and J gave up 6 bases; unmatched junction bases: 9. CDR3 length: 13 amino acids.